The text below deals with one T cell receptor (beta chain). This sample was taken from a study of shared clonotypes between healthy human individuals. Here immunoSEQ multiplex PCR was the method, and the copy in TCRdb shows in-frame clones only, minus some. The sample includes 2.5 million or so clones, 90% to 95% of them seen just once. The germline V gene has CDR1 SGHTA and CDR2 FQGNSA. V was trimmed by 3 bases and J by 6 bases, leaving 14 bases between them. This CDR3 region has 14 residues. Sequenced: naive CD4+ T cells sorted from blood. Specified subset: CD45RA+ positively selected. The TCR sequence derives from a young man in good health. This chain links TRBV7-2 with TRBJ1-1; maybe TRBD1 (5 bases). CDR3 in amino acids: CASSFHIQQAEAFF. The CDR3 DNA sequence: TGTGCCAGCAGCTTTCATATCCAACAGGCTGAAGCTTTCTTT.